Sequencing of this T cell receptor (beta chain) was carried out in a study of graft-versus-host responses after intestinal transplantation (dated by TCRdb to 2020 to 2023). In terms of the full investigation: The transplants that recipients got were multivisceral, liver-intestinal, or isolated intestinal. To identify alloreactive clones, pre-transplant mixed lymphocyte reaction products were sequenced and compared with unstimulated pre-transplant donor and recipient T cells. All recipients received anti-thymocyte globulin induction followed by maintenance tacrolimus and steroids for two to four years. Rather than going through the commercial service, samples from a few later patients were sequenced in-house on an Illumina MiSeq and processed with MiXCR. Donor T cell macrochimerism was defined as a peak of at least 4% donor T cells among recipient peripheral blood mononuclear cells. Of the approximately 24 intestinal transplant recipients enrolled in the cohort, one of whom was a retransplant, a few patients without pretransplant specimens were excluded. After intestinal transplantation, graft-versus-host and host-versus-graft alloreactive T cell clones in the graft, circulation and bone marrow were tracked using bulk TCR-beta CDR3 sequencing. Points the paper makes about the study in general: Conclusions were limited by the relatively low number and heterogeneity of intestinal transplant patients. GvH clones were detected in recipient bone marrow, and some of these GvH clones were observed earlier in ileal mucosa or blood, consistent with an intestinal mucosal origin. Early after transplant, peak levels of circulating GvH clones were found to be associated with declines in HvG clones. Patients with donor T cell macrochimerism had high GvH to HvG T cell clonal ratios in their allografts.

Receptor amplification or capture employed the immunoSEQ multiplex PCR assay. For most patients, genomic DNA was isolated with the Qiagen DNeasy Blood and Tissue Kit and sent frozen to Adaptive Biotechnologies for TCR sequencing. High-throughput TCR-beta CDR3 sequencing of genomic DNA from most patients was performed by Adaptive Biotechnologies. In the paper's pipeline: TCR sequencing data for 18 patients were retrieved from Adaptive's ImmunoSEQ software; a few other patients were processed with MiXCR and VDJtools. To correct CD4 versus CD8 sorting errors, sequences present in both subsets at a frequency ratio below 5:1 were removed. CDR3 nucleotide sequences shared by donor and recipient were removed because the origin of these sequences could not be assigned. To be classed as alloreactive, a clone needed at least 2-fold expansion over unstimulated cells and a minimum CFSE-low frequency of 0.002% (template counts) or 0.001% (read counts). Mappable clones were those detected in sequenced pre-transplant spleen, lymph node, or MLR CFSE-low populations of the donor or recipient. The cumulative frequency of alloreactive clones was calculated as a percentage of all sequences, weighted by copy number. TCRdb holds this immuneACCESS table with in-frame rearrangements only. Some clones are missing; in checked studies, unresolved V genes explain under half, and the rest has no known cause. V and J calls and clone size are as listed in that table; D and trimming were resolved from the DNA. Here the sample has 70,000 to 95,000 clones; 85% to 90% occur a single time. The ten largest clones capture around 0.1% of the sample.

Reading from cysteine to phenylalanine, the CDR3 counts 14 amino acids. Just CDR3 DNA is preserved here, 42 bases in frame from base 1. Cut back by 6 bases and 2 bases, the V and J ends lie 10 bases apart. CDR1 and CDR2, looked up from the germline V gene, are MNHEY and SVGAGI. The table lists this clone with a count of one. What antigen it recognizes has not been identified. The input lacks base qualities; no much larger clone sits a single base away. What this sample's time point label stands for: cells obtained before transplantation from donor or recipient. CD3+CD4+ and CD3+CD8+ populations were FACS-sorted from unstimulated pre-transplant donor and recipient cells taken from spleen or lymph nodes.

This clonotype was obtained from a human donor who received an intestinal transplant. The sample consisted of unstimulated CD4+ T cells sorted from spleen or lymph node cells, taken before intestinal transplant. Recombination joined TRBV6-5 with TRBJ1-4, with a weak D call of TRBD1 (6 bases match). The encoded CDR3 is CASRRGGTNEKLFF. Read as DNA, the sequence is TGTGCCAGCAGAAGGGGGGGCACTAATGAAAAACTGTTTTTT.